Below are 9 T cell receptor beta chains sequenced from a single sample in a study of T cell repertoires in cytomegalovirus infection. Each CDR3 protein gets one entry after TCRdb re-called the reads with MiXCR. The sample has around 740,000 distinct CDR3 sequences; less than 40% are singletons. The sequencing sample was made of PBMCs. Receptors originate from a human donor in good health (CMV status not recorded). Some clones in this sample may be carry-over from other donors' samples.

The CDR3 DNA sequence: TGCAGTGCTAGAGATCTCACTAGCTTCGGTGAGCAGTTCTTC. It encodes CSARDLTSFGEQFF. This chain uses TRBV20-1 with TRBJ2-1; D may be TRBD2 (6 bases). Germline V gene data show CDR1 as DFQATT and CDR2 as SNEGSKA (reference sequence). The CDR3 has 14 residues. Trimming took 0 bases from V and 9 from J, leaving 15 bases between them.

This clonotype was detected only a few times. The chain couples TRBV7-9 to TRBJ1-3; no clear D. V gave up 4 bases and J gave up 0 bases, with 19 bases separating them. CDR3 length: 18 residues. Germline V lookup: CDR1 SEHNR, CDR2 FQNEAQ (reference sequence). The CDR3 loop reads CASSSLQSAGPSGNTIYF. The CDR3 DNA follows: TGTGCCAGCAGCTCCCTACAGTCCGCCGGCCCCTCTGGAAACACCATATATTTT.

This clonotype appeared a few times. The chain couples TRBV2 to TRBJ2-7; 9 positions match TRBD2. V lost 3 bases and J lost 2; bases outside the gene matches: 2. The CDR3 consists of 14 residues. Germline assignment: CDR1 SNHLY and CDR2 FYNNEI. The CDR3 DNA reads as TGTGCCAGCAGTGAGACTAGCGGAACCTACGAGCAGTACTTC. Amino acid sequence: CASSETSGTYEQYF.

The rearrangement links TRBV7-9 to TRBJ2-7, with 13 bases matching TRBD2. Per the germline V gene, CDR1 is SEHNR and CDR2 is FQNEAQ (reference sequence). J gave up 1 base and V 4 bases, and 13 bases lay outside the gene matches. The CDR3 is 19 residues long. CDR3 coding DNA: TGTGCCAGCAGCTCTTCACGTTTCGGGACTAGCGGGACTTCCTACGAGCAGTACTTC. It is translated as CASSSSRFGTSGTSYEQYF.

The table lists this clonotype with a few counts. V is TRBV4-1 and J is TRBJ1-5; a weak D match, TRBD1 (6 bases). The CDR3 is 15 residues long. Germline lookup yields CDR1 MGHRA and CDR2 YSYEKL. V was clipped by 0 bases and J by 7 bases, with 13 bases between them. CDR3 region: CASSQERQGKQPQHF. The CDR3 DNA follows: TGCGCCAGCAGCCAAGAGCGGCAGGGGAAGCAGCCCCAGCATTTT.

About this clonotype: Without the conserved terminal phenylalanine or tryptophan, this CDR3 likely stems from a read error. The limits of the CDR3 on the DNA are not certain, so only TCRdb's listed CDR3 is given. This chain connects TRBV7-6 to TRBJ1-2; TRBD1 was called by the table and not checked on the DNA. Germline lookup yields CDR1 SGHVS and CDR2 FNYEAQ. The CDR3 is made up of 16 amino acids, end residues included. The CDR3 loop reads CASRQIRQGRVKGYPC.

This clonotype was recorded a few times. The DNA of the CDR3 is TGCAGCGTTGAAATGGTCACTGAAGCTTTCTTT. This translates into CSVEMVTEAFF. This chain joins TRBV29-1 and TRBJ1-1; no clear D gene. V lost 2 bases to trimming and J lost 4 bases, with 5 bases between them. Germline lookup yields CDR1 SQVTM and CDR2 ANQGSEA. This CDR3 has 11 residues.

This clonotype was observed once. The CDR3 region is CASSDVARINSPLHF. DNA of the CDR3: TGTGCCAGCAGTGACGTTGCGAGAATCAATTCACCCCTCCACTTT. The chain combines TRBV2 with TRBJ1-6; D uncertain. V lost 3 bases and J 7 bases, leaving 13 bases between the germline ends. The CDR3 spans 15 residues. In germline, CDR1 is SNHLY, CDR2 FYNNEI.

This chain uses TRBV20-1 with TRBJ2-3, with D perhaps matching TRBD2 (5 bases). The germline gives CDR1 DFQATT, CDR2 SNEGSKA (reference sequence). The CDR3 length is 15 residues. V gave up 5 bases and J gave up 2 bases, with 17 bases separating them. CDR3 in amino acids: CSAGGRRLATDTQYF. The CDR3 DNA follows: TGCAGTGCTGGAGGACGCCGGTTGGCCACAGATACGCAGTATTTT.